These 12 T cell receptor beta chains were all obtained from the same sample, sequenced in a study of blood T cells in healthy people across ages. With a J-beta primer mix and a sample-barcoded 5' primer, a second PCR ran about 7 to 12 cycles. TCRdb redid the calling of the 5' RACE reads with MiXCR, one entry per CDR3 protein. This sample has hundreds of thousands of distinct CDR3 sequences; roughly 50% occur once, and the top ten carry 30% to 40%. The specimen was blood. The receptors here all came from a man between 60 and 75 years old in good health.

V is TRBV12-3 or TRBV12-4 and J is TRBJ2-1; 11 bases agree with TRBD2. Trimming took 5 bases from V and 9 from J; bases not matched to a gene: 9. The CDR3 covers 15 residues. The CDR3 loop reads CASSTGLAVGGEQFF. DNA for the CDR3: TGTGCCAGCAGTACGGGACTAGCGGTGGGAGGTGAGCAGTTCTTC.

This clonotype was seen once. The CDR3 ends on some other residue instead of the conserved phenylalanine or tryptophan, so this is likely a read error. The chain uses TRBV20-1 and TRBJ2-4; D not certain. The DNA end is more similar to TRBJ2-5, so the J call may be wrong. Germline V gives CDR1 DFQATT, CDR2 SNEGSKA (reference sequence). The CDR3 is 11 residues long. In DNA form, the CDR3 reads TGCAGTGCCAGCCATCAAGAGACCCAGTACCTC. This gives the protein CSASHQETQYL.

In this sample, this clonotype turned up a few times. The V call is TRBV7-9, the J call TRBJ2-5; 8 nucleotides align to TRBD2. The CDR3 is made up of 14 amino acids. J lost 4 bases, V lost 5 bases, and 6 bases had no gene match. Germline CDR1 SEHNR, CDR2 FQNEAQ (reference sequence). The CDR3 protein is CASSRGLERETQYF. DNA for the CDR3: TGTGCCAGCAGCCGGGGACTAGAACGAGAGACCCAGTACTTC. Using reference TRBV7-9 and TRBJ2-5 for the parts outside the CDR3, the full variable domain is DTGVSQNPRHKITKRGQNVTFRCDPISEHNRLYWYRQTLGQGPEFLTYFQNEAQLEKSRLLSDRFSAERPKGSFSTLEIQRTEQGDSAMYLCASSRGLERETQYFGPGTRLLVL.

This chain links TRBV12-3 or TRBV12-4 with TRBJ1-2; unclear D gene. The V end lost 1 base, the J end lost 2 bases, and 5 bases lay between the germline ends. The CDR3 runs to 13 residues. CDR3: CASSLVLNYGYTF. The CDR3 DNA reads TGTGCCAGCAGTTTAGTCCTAAACTATGGCTACACCTTC.

This clonotype was seen a handful of times. The rearrangement joins TRBV4-2 to TRBJ2-3; D may be TRBD1 or TRBD2 (5 bases each). The CDR3 has 17 residues. V lost 5 bases, J lost 0 bases, and 18 bases lay in between. Germline V gene sequence: CDR1 LGHNA, CDR2 YNFKEQ. The CDR3 is CASSGGRPDSSTDTQYF. For the CDR3, the DNA is TGTGCCAGCAGCGGGGGTCGTCCGGACTCTAGCACAGATACGCAGTATTTT.

This sequence joins TRBV5-1 and TRBJ2-7; D may be TRBD1 (6 bases). Germline V gene data show CDR1 as SGHRS and CDR2 as YFSETQ. CDR3 length: 12 residues. The V end lost 3 bases, the J end lost 5 bases, and 9 bases lay between the germline ends. CDR3 DNA: TGCGCCAGCAGCTCGAAGGGGGACGAGCAGTACTTC. Protein: CASSSKGDEQYF.

A remark on this clonotype: A read error may explain this, as a much larger clone is one base away. The chain is built from TRBV3-1 and TRBJ2-5, with D hard to call. Germline CDR1 and CDR2: LGHDT and YNNKEL (reference sequence). The CDR3 has 15 residues. The CDR3 region is CVSSQEDGFQETQYF. The CDR3 region has the DNA TGTGTCAGCAGCCAAGAGGACGGATTCCAAGAGACCCAGTACTTC.

This chain links TRBV4-1 with TRBJ2-5; 9 bases agree with TRBD2. This CDR3 is 16 amino acids long. Trimming at V came to 4 bases and at J to 3 bases, leaving 9 bases not matched to a gene. CDR1 is MGHRA, CDR2 YSYEKL, per germline. The CDR3 region is CASSLSGGGAEETQYF. The DNA of the CDR3 is TGCGCCAGCAGCCTATCGGGCGGGGGGGCCGAAGAGACCCAGTACTTC.

This chain links TRBV3-1 with TRBJ2-1, with 10 bases fitting TRBD2. CDR3 size: 15 residues. The germline V gene encodes CDR1 LGHDT and CDR2 YNNKEL (reference sequence). The V gene end was trimmed by 4 bases and the J gene end by 8 bases; junction bases not matched to a gene: 8. The CDR3 DNA is TGTGCCAGCAGCCGGACCGGGACTAGCGTACATGAGCAGTTCTTC. Amino acid sequence: CASSRTGTSVHEQFF.

V and J are TRBV24-1 and TRBJ2-1, with TRBD1 matching over 7 bases. With V trimmed by 5 bases and J by 0 bases, 9 bases remained unmatched. This CDR3 has 17 amino acids. Looked up from germline, CDR1 is KGHDR and CDR2 is SFDVKD. As DNA, the CDR3 is TGTGCCACCAGTGTCGGGACAGTGGCGAGCTCCTACAATGAGCAGTTCTTC. Translated: CATSVGTVASSYNEQFF.

This clonotype is a singleton in its sample. This chain connects TRBV12-3 or TRBV12-4 to TRBJ1-2; D call uncertain. CDR3 length: 12 amino acids. Trimming took off 3 bases at V and 8 bases at J, with 10 bases between the two ends. CDR3 sequence: CASSFRPRGYTF. CDR3 coding DNA: TGTGCCAGCAGTTTCCGCCCTCGGGGCTACACCTTC.

Regarding this clonotype: A much larger clonotype is one base distant, so this may be a read error. The chain joins TRBV20-1 to TRBJ1-5; D gene ambiguous. Trimming pared 5 bases from V and 5 bases from J, leaving 19 bases between. Germline CDR1 reads DFQATT; CDR2 reads SNEGSKA (reference sequence). There are 15 residues in the CDR3. The CDR3: CSAQLAMGNDQPQHF. In DNA form, the CDR3 reads TGCAGTGCTCAGCTAGCGATGGGTAACGATCAGCCCCAGCATTTT.